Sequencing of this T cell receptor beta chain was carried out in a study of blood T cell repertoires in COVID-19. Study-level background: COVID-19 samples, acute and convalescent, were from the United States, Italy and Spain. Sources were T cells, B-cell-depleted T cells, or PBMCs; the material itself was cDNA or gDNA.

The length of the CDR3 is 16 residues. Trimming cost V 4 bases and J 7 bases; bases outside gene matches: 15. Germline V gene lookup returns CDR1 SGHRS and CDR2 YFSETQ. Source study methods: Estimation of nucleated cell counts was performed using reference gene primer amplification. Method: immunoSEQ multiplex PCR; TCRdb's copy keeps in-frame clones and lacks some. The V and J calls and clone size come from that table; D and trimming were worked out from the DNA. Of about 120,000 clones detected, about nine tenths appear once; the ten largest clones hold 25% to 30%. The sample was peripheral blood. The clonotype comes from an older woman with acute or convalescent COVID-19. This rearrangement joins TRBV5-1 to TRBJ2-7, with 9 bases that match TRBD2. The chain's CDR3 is CASSPAEAGGPWEQYF. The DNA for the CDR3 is TGCGCCAGCAGCCCCGCGGAGGCGGGGGGGCCTTGGGAGCAGTACTTC.